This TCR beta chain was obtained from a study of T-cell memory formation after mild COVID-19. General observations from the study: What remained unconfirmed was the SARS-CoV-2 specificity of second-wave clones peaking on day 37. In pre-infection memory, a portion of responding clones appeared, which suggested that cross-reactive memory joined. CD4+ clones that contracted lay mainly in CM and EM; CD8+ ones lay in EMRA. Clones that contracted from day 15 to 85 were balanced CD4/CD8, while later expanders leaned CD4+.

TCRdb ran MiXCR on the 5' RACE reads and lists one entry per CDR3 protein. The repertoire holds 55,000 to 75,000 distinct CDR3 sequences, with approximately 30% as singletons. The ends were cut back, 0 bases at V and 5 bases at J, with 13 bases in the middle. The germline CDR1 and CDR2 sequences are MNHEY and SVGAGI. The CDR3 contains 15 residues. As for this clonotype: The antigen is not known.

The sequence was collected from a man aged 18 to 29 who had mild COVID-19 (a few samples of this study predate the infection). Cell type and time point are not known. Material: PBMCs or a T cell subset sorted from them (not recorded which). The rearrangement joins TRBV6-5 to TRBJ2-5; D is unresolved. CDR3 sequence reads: CASSYSAMPRETQYF. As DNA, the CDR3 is TGTGCCAGCAGTTACTCTGCCATGCCCCGTGAGACCCAGTACTTC.